The 28 T cell receptor beta chains below come from one sample, sequenced in a study of T cell responses to AZD1222 COVID-19 vaccine. This table comes from immunoSEQ multiplex PCR, and its TCRdb copy is limited to in-frame clones, with some not included. The sample lists 80,000 to 95,000 clones, almost 90% occurring once. This specimen was peripheral blood, taken 28 days after the second AZD1222 dose. These receptors originate from an adult who received the AZD1222 COVID-19 vaccine.

The chain carries TRBV29-1 and TRBJ2-3; 9 bases are a match to TRBD2. Germline V gene sequence: CDR1 SQVTM, CDR2 ANQGSEA. There are 14 residues in the CDR3. Germline trimming cut 4 bases from V and 2 bases from J; bases unmatched to any gene: 4. In DNA form, the CDR3 reads TGCAGCGTTGGGGGACTAGCAGACACAGATACGCAGTATTTT. It encodes CSVGGLADTDTQYF.

The V gene is TRBV12-3 or TRBV12-4, the J gene TRBJ2-6; D gene unclear. CDR3 size: 12 residues. The germline V and J ends were trimmed by 4 bases and 4 bases, with 2 bases remaining between them. Here the CDR3 reads CASSSGANVLTF. As DNA, the CDR3 is TGTGCCAGCAGTTCCGGGGCCAACGTCCTGACTTTC.

This clone has more than one count but fewer than ten. The J gene is TRBJ2-7, the V gene TRBV7-9, with 9 bases that match TRBD1. Germline CDR1 SEHNR, CDR2 FQNEAQ (reference sequence). Trimming at V came to 6 bases and at J to 6 bases, leaving 3 bases not matched to a gene. The CDR3 length is 12 residues. The CDR3 here is CASRPTGGEQYF. The CDR3 region has the DNA TGTGCCAGCAGGCCGACAGGGGGCGAGCAGTACTTC.

The gene calls are TRBV7-8 and TRBJ1-4; no clear D gene. Germline loops: CDR1 SGHVS, CDR2 FQNEAQ. There are 14 residues in the CDR3. Trimming pared 1 base from V and 7 bases from J, leaving 10 bases between. CDR3 bases: TGTGCCAGCAGCTTAGTTGGAGGTCTTGAAAAACTGTTTTTT. This encodes CASSLVGGLEKLFF.

This chain joins TRBV3-1 (or the pseudogene TRBV3-2) and TRBJ1-2; unclear D gene. The CDR3 is made up of 16 amino acids. V gave up 1 base and J gave up 5 bases, with 17 bases separating them. Germline lookup yields CDR1 LGHDT and CDR2 YNNKEL (reference sequence). CDR3 loop: CASSQGLRNLAYGYTF. Written as DNA, the CDR3 is TGTGCCAGCAGCCAAGGCTTGCGGAACTTGGCTTATGGCTACACCTTC.

The CDR3 bases are TGTGCCAGCAGCTTGGAGCGGGGGAGGGCTGAAGCTTTCTTT. Translated: CASSLERGRAEAFF. V is TRBV5-4 and J is TRBJ1-1; D is perhaps TRBD1 (5 bases). With 0 bases removed from V and 6 bases from J, the gap between germline ends came to 12 bases. CDR3 length: 14 amino acids. CDR1 SGHNT and CDR2 YYREEE come from the germline V gene (reference sequence).

This clone was detected a few times. The V gene is TRBV5-1, the J gene TRBJ1-2; D possibly corresponds to TRBD1 (5 bases). Germline V gives CDR1 SGHRS, CDR2 YFSETQ. With 2 bases removed from V and 4 bases from J, the gap between germline ends came to 9 bases. The CDR3 totals 13 residues. The DNA of the CDR3 is TGCGCCAGCAGCTTAGAGGGGAGCTATGGCTACACCTTC. Translated, it gives CASSLEGSYGYTF.

The sample holds one count of this clone. This chain connects TRBV29-1 to TRBJ1-2; possible D gene TRBD1, 6 bases. V lost 3 bases and J 4 bases, leaving 12 bases between the germline ends. The CDR3 extends over 13 amino acids. Germline CDR1 is SQVTM and CDR2 is ANQGSEA. CDR3 nucleotides: TGCAGCGTTGACACCGGGACATTCTATGGCTACACCTTC. This sequence encodes CSVDTGTFYGYTF.

The genes are TRBV19 and TRBJ1-5; D may be TRBD1 (6 bases). V lost 3 bases and J 1 base, leaving 19 bases between the germline ends. CDR3 length: 18 amino acids. The V gene's germline CDR1 is LNHDA and CDR2 SQIVND (reference sequence). CDR3 protein: CASSMRGGSAFSNQPQHF. In nucleotides, the CDR3 is TGTGCCAGTAGTATGAGAGGGGGATCCGCCTTCAGCAATCAGCCCCAGCATTTT.

The rearrangement uses TRBV7-9 and TRBJ1-3; D is unclear. The CDR3 has 17 residues. Germline V CDR1 and CDR2: SEHNR, FQNEAQ (reference sequence). With 6 bases removed from V and 0 bases from J, the gap between germline ends came to 18 bases. The CDR3 loop is CASSFPLTSSSGNTIYF. The CDR3 bases are TGTGCCAGCAGTTTCCCGTTGACCTCTAGCTCTGGAAACACCATATATTTT.

This chain uses TRBV5-8 with TRBJ1-1; the D is unclear. The CDR3 runs 11 residues. Germline V gives CDR1 SGHTS, CDR2 YDEGEE. V was pared by 0 bases and J by 8 bases, with 5 bases between. The CDR3 loop reads CASSLVVEAFF. Here the CDR3 DNA reads TGTGCCAGCAGCTTGGTCGTCGAAGCTTTCTTT.

CDR3 region: CASSPGDSRNLNYGYTF. CDR3 DNA sequence: TGTGCCAGCAGTCCCGGGGACAGCCGCAACCTTAACTATGGCTACACCTTC. The chain is built from TRBV6-2 or TRBV6-3 and TRBJ1-2; TRBD1 matches at 7 bases. CDR3 length equals 17 residues. Germline V CDR1 and CDR2: MNHEY, SVGEGT. The V and J ends lost 5 bases and 1 base, in that order; junction bases with no gene match: 13.

The chain links TRBV19 to TRBJ1-2; TRBD1 agrees at 8 bases. The CDR3 has 14 amino acids. V gave up 10 bases and J gave up 1 base; unmatched junction bases: 8. Germline CDR1 and CDR2: LNHDA and SQIVND (reference sequence). The CDR3 DNA reads TGTGCCACCCAGGGGACAGGACTTAACTATGGCTACACCTTC. This translates into CATQGTGLNYGYTF.

V is TRBV11-3 and J is TRBJ2-1; D is ambiguous. The CDR3 sequence is 12 residues long. The V end lost 3 bases, the J end lost 4 bases, and 4 bases lay between the germline ends. The germline V gene encodes CDR1 SGHNT and CDR2 YENEEA. CDR3 DNA sequence: TGTGCCAGCAGCTTCAGGTACAATGAGCAGTTCTTC. Translated: CASSFRYNEQFF.

J is TRBJ2-3 and V is TRBV27; D gene unclear. V was clipped by 3 bases and J by 4 bases, with 5 bases between them. The CDR3 has 12 residues. Germline-derived CDR1 and CDR2 are MNHEY and SMNVEV (reference sequence). This CDR3 is CASSFGADTQYF. The CDR3 region has the DNA TGTGCCAGCAGTTTTGGGGCAGATACGCAGTATTTT.

The V gene is TRBV27, the J gene TRBJ2-3; 10 bases map to TRBD2. Germline V lookup: CDR1 MNHEY, CDR2 SMNVEV (reference sequence). The CDR3 runs 15 residues. Losses at the gene ends were 2 bases for V and 1 base for J; bases not matched to a gene: 0. CDR3 loop: CASSLLAGGTDTQYF. DNA of the CDR3: TGTGCCAGCAGTTTACTAGCGGGAGGCACAGATACGCAGTATTTT.

The rearrangement joins TRBV18 to TRBJ1-2, with TRBD1 matching over 10 bases. J was trimmed by 4 bases and V by 2 bases; bases with no gene match: 10. CDR3 length: 17 amino acids. Per germline, CDR1 KGHSH and CDR2 LQKENI. This chain's CDR3 is CASSPISVGQGVYGYTF. In DNA form, the CDR3 reads TGTGCCAGCTCACCAATATCTGTCGGACAGGGGGTCTATGGCTACACCTTC.

This sequence joins TRBV6-2 or TRBV6-3 and TRBJ2-7, with TRBD1 matching 7 bases. The CDR3 has 14 residues. Germline V CDR1 and CDR2: MNHEY, SVGEGT. V lost 2 bases, J lost 3 bases, and 4 bases stayed unmatched. The CDR3 DNA follows: TGTGCCAGCAGTTACGGGACAGCTTACTACGAGCAGTACTTC. The encoded protein is CASSYGTAYYEQYF.

The chain carries TRBV5-1 and TRBJ2-2; 11 bases line up with TRBD2. V lost 2 bases, J lost 6 bases, and 3 bases stayed unmatched. CDR1 is SGHRS and CDR2 is YFSETQ in the germline V gene. The CDR3 covers 15 residues. The CDR3 is CASSFRTSGSGELFF. The CDR3 region has the DNA TGCGCCAGCAGCTTCCGGACTAGCGGGTCCGGGGAGCTGTTTTTT.

The V gene is TRBV28, the J gene TRBJ2-3, with 7 bases that match TRBD2. Per germline, CDR1 MDHEN and CDR2 SYDVKM. This CDR3 region has 16 residues. The V gene end was trimmed by 8 bases and the J gene end by 3 bases; junction bases not matched to a gene: 14. DNA of the CDR3: TGTGCCAGCCGGGCCTTGAACGGGGGGTGGACAGATACGCAGTATTTT. Translating it yields CASRALNGGWTDTQYF.

The chain is built from TRBV29-1 and TRBJ2-7, with 7 bases matching TRBD2. The germline gives CDR1 SQVTM, CDR2 ANQGSEA. The V segment lost 6 bases and the J segment 2 bases; nucleotides outside the gene matches: 7. CDR3 length: 13 amino acids. The CDR3 region is CSVGERGAYEQYF. The CDR3 coding sequence is TGCAGCGTGGGCGAGCGGGGCGCCTACGAGCAGTACTTC.

The V call is TRBV2, the J call TRBJ1-4; 7 bases are a match to TRBD1. The CDR3 is 15 amino acids. Unmatched junction bases numbered 5, after V lost 3 bases and J lost 4 bases. CDR1 and CDR2 (germline): SNHLY, FYNNEI. CDR3 sequence: CASSEAGQSNEKLFF. The CDR3 region has the DNA TGTGCCAGCAGTGAGGCGGGACAGAGTAATGAAAAACTGTTTTTT.

The count of this clone is one. The rearrangement uses TRBV19 and TRBJ1-2, with D tentatively TRBD1 (5 bases). Germline values: CDR1 LNHDA, CDR2 SQIVND (reference sequence). The V end was cut by 7 bases, the J end by 8 bases, with 17 bases between. CDR3 length equals 13 residues. CDR3 sequence: CASTPDSLIGYTF. The CDR3 DNA follows: TGTGCCAGTACCCCCGACAGCCTAATAGGCTACACCTTC.

This sequence joins TRBV13 and TRBJ2-5; D gene unclear. Germline CDR1 is PRHDT and CDR2 is FYEKMQ (reference sequence). The CDR3 sequence is 12 residues long. V lost 5 bases and J 6 bases, leaving 10 bases between the germline ends. Here the CDR3 DNA reads TGTGCCAGCAGCCATTGGAGAAAGACCCAGTACTTC. This encodes CASSHWRKTQYF.

The genes are TRBV11-2 and TRBJ1-2, with D unresolved. Germline V lookup: CDR1 SGHAT, CDR2 FQNNGV. The V end was cut by 2 bases, the J end by 8 bases, with 15 bases between. This CDR3 is built from 14 residues. Here the CDR3 reads CASSLSRGSGGYTF. CDR3 DNA sequence: TGTGCCAGCAGCTTATCCCGGGGTAGTGGCGGCTACACCTTC.

The rearrangement uses TRBV19 and TRBJ2-2; 8 bases map to TRBD1. Unmatched junction bases numbered 10, after V lost 4 bases and J lost 3 bases. The germline V gene has CDR1 LNHDA and CDR2 SQIVND (reference sequence). The length of the CDR3 is 17 residues. The CDR3: CASSSPPGTGDTGELFF. DNA for the CDR3: TGTGCCAGTAGTAGCCCCCCCGGGACAGGTGACACCGGGGAGCTGTTTTTT.

This clone was seen repeatedly, ten times or more. This chain uses TRBV7-9 with TRBJ1-1; 8 positions match TRBD1. This CDR3 region has 14 residues. V was clipped by 4 bases and J by 6 bases; unmatched bases: 7. CDR1 and CDR2 from the germline V gene are SEHNR and FQNEAQ (reference sequence). In DNA, the CDR3 is TGTGCCAGCAGCTCCCACAGGGGGGTTGCTGAAGCTTTCTTT. This sequence encodes CASSSHRGVAEAFF.

This clone was seen more than once but under ten times. The rearrangement joins TRBV6-4 to TRBJ2-3; 10 bases are shared with TRBD1. The junction had 2 bases not matched to a gene; V was cut back by 4 bases and J by 1 base. Germline values: CDR1 MRHNA, CDR2 SNTAGT. This CDR3 has 15 amino acids. The CDR3 loop is CASSAGTGGTDTQYF. The CDR3 DNA sequence: TGTGCCAGCAGTGCCGGGACAGGGGGCACAGATACGCAGTATTTT.